One sample yielded the 24 T cell receptor beta chains listed below, sequenced in a study of CD8 T cells in Susac syndrome. Random hexamers were used to reverse transcribe about 0.5 to 1 ug of RNA. TCRdb recomputed calls from the immunoSEQ multiplex PCR reads with MiXCR, one row per CDR3 protein. This table has more than 95,000 distinct CDR3 sequences, about 92% appearing once. The sample consisted of CD4+ T cells from PBMCs. The receptors come from a human donor with multiple sclerosis.

V gene TRBV6-5 combines with J gene TRBJ2-1; 7 bases align to TRBD1. The germline gives CDR1 MNHEY, CDR2 SVGAGI. This CDR3 comprises 14 residues. Germline trimming cut 5 bases from V and 4 bases from J; bases unmatched to any gene: 5. This CDR3 is CASSRRQGYNEQFF. The CDR3 bases are TGTGCCAGCAGTAGGAGACAGGGATACAATGAGCAGTTCTTC.

V usage is TRBV20-1 and J usage is TRBJ2-7; no clear D gene. V lost 4 bases to trimming and J lost 1 base, with 11 bases between them. The CDR3 is 13 residues long. Per germline, CDR1 DFQATT and CDR2 SNEGSKA (reference sequence). CDR3 protein: CSAKRMISYEQYF. For the CDR3, the DNA is TGCAGTGCTAAGAGAATGATTTCCTACGAGCAGTACTTC.

The rearrangement links TRBV6-1 to TRBJ1-4, with D possibly matching TRBD1 (6 bases). The germline gives CDR1 MNHNS, CDR2 SASEGT. There are 15 residues in the CDR3. Trimming stripped 3 bases from V and 8 bases from J, with 16 bases between. The CDR3 nucleotides read TGTGCCAGCAGTGAGGTACAGGGAGGGAGAGAAAAACTGTTTTTT. It specifies CASSEVQGGREKLFF.

The rearrangement joins TRBV5-1 to TRBJ2-3; the D gene is possibly TRBD2 (6 bases). The CDR3 loop spans 14 amino acids. V lost 3 bases and J 5 bases, leaving 13 bases between the germline ends. CDR1 and CDR2 (germline): SGHRS, YFSETQ. CDR3 DNA: TGCGCCAGCAGCTCCAATAGCGGTAGAGATACGCAGTATTTT. It encodes CASSSNSGRDTQYF.

The chain carries TRBV20-1 and TRBJ2-7; tentative D call: TRBD2 (6 bases). CDR1 is DFQATT, CDR2 SNEGSKA, per germline (reference sequence). V was clipped by 5 bases and J by 0 bases, with 14 bases between them. CDR3 size: 14 residues. CDR3 region: CSAGPRGSSYEQYF. The CDR3 bases are TGCAGTGCTGGGCCTCGGGGGAGCTCCTACGAGCAGTACTTC.

The chain is built from TRBV19 and TRBJ1-5; possibly TRBD1 for D (6 bases). The CDR3 has 13 amino acids. The V end lost 11 bases, the J end lost 5 bases, and 16 bases lay between the germline ends. Germline V gene data show CDR1 as LNHDA and CDR2 as SQIVND (reference sequence). This CDR3 is CAPPRGADQPQHF. The CDR3 DNA follows: TGTGCCCCCCCCCGGGGGGCCGATCAGCCCCAGCATTTT.

The rearrangement links TRBV7-8 to TRBJ1-3; 7 nucleotides agree with TRBD1. The V gene's germline CDR1 is SGHVS and CDR2 FQNEAQ. J lost 0 bases, V lost 1 base, and 6 bases had no gene match. There are 17 residues in the CDR3. This CDR3 reads CASSLGNRDSSGNTIYF. For the CDR3, the DNA is TGTGCCAGCAGCTTAGGCAACCGGGACAGCTCTGGAAACACCATATATTTT.

V and J are TRBV4-1 and TRBJ2-3; 8 nucleotides align to TRBD1. J lost 8 bases, V lost 0 bases, and 1 base had no gene match. The CDR3 covers 13 residues. From germline, CDR1 is MGHRA and CDR2 YSYEKL. The CDR3 loop is CASSQDTGGTQYF. The CDR3 nucleotides read TGCGCCAGCAGCCAAGATACAGGGGGTACGCAGTATTTT.

The gene calls are TRBV28 and TRBJ2-3; D unclear. The CDR3 runs to 15 residues. The germline V and J ends were trimmed by 7 bases and 2 bases, with 16 bases remaining between them. The germline gives CDR1 MDHEN, CDR2 SYDVKM. Here the CDR3 reads CASNPGSLYTDTQYF. CDR3 bases: TGTGCCAGCAACCCCGGCAGTCTTTACACAGATACGCAGTATTTT.

The chain employs TRBV3-1 and TRBJ1-2; no clear D. CDR3 length: 12 residues. Deletions cut 0 bases from V and 8 bases from J, with 7 bases between. Germline V CDR1 and CDR2: LGHDT, YNNKEL (reference sequence). The CDR3 DNA reads as TGTGCCAGCAGCCAAGATAAGAGGGGCTACACCTTC. As protein: CASSQDKRGYTF.

The gene calls are TRBV12-3 or TRBV12-4 and TRBJ2-7; 9 nucleotides line up with TRBD1. CDR3 length: 15 residues. The V segment lost 6 bases and the J segment 3 bases; nucleotides outside the gene matches: 9. CDR3 sequence: CASSPTGTGHYEQYF. The CDR3 bases are TGTGCCAGCAGCCCGACCGGGACAGGGCACTACGAGCAGTACTTC.

The gene calls are TRBV6-5 and TRBJ1-6; D not certain. The germline V gene encodes CDR1 MNHEY and CDR2 SVGAGI. Trimming removed 1 base from V and 6 bases from J, with 16 bases in between. The CDR3 covers 17 residues. In DNA form, the CDR3 reads TGTGCCAGCAGTTACTTTCCGCGGGGTTCTGCTAATTCACCCCTCCACTTT. Translated, it gives CASSYFPRGSANSPLHF.

This sequence joins TRBV7-2 and TRBJ1-1; D is unresolved. Germline lookup yields CDR1 SGHTA and CDR2 FQGNSA. V dropped 2 bases and J dropped 0 bases, with 7 bases sitting between them. The CDR3 runs to 14 residues. The CDR3 protein is CASSLPAVNTEAFF. CDR3 DNA sequence: TGTGCCAGCAGCTTACCGGCGGTGAACACTGAAGCTTTCTTT.

The V and J genes are TRBV7-9 and TRBJ2-3; D gene unclear. The CDR3 extends over 15 amino acids. Germline CDR1 is SEHNR and CDR2 is FQNEAQ (reference sequence). Trimming removed 2 bases at V and 6 bases at J, with 15 bases between. Here the CDR3 reads CASSLIGPRLDTQYF. The CDR3, as DNA: TGTGCCAGCAGCTTAATAGGACCTCGCTTGGATACGCAGTATTTT.

The V gene is TRBV30, the J gene TRBJ1-5, with unresolved D. The CDR3 contains 12 residues. V lost 2 bases and J 7 bases, leaving 9 bases between the germline ends. Germline V gives CDR1 GTSNPN, CDR2 SVGIG (reference sequence). The CDR3 region has the DNA TGTGCCTGGAGTCACCCCCGGCAGCCCCAGCATTTT. It yields the protein CAWSHPRQPQHF.

This clonotype was detected only once. The chain combines TRBV2 with TRBJ1-6; maybe TRBD1 (5 bases). The germline CDR1 and CDR2 sequences are SNHLY and FYNNEI. The CDR3 consists of 13 residues. Trimming took 6 bases from V and 7 from J, leaving 10 bases between them. The CDR3 sequence is CASRIAGNSPLHF. In DNA form, the CDR3 reads TGTGCCAGCAGAATCGCAGGGAATTCACCCCTCCACTTT.

The V gene is TRBV10-3, the J gene TRBJ2-3, with 10 nucleotides matching TRBD2. This CDR3 contains 21 residues. V was clipped by 0 bases and J by 6 bases; unmatched bases: 21. The germline gives CDR1 ENHRY, CDR2 SYGVKD. CDR3 residues: CAISESTISGLAVSLVDTQYF. CDR3 nucleotides: TGTGCCATCAGTGAGTCGACCATATCTGGACTAGCGGTGTCTTTGGTGGATACGCAGTATTTT.

As DNA, the CDR3 is TGTGCCAGCAGCTTAGGGGGGGCGGCTAACTATGGCTACACCTTC. Translation: CASSLGGAANYGYTF. The chain is built from TRBV7-2 and TRBJ1-2, with a possible D match to TRBD1 (6 bases). Trimming took off 1 base at V and 0 bases at J, with 9 bases between the two ends. Germline assignment: CDR1 SGHTA and CDR2 FQGNSA. This CDR3 is built from 15 residues.

CDR3 DNA: TGTGCCAGCAGCAGATCCTGGGGGGCTGAAGCTTTCTTT. This encodes CASSRSWGAEAFF. The chain recombines TRBV6-2 or TRBV6-3 with TRBJ1-1; weak D call: TRBD1 (5 bases). The CDR3 totals 13 residues. V lost 6 bases to trimming and J lost 6 bases, with 14 bases between them. Germline V gene sequence: CDR1 MNHEY, CDR2 SVGEGT.

The gene calls are TRBV28 and TRBJ1-2; TRBD1 matches at 9 bases. Trimming at V came to 5 bases and at J to 4 bases, leaving 8 bases not matched to a gene. The CDR3 has 15 amino acids. The germline V gene encodes CDR1 MDHEN and CDR2 SYDVKM. CDR3 DNA: TGTGCCAGCAGTCCGGGACAGGGCTGGGGCTATGGCTACACCTTC. This sequence encodes CASSPGQGWGYGYTF.

The chain uses TRBV18 and TRBJ1-5; 7 nucleotides agree with TRBD1. CDR1 and CDR2 from the germline V gene are KGHSH and LQKENI. V trimming: 5 bases; J trimming: 7 bases; junction bases outside the gene matches: 11. The CDR3 sequence is 15 residues long. CDR3 nucleotides: TGTGCCAGCTCAGTCGGACAGGTTATCGAGCAGCCCCAGCATTTT. Translation: CASSVGQVIEQPQHF. The whole variable domain, filled in from reference TRBV18 and TRBJ1-5, reads NAGVMQNPRHLVRRRGQEARLRCSPMKGHSHVYWYRQLPEEGLKFMVYLQKENIIDESGMPKERFSAEFPKEGPSILRIQQVVRGDSAAYFCASSVGQVIEQPQHFGDGTRLSIL.

J is TRBJ2-3 and V is TRBV9; D gene uncertain. Germline CDR1 is SGDLS and CDR2 is YYNGEE. The CDR3 is 13 residues long. Trimming removed 2 bases at V and 4 bases at J, with 8 bases between. The CDR3 here is CASSVSTADTQYF. In nucleotides, the CDR3 is TGTGCCAGCAGCGTCAGCACCGCAGATACGCAGTATTTT. The whole variable domain, remainder taken from reference TRBV9 and TRBJ2-3, is DSGVTQTPKHLITATGQRVTLRCSPRSGDLSVYWYQQSLDQGLQFLIQYYNGEERAKGNILERFSAQQFPDLHSELNLSSLELGDSALYFCASSVSTADTQYFGPGTRLTVL.

Notes on this clonotype: The conserved final phenylalanine or tryptophan is absent from the CDR3, which likely points to a read error. No DNA is shown, since the ends of the CDR3 on it are uncertain; the CDR3 is the one TCRdb lists. V and J are TRBV24-1 and TRBJ1-1; the DNA was not used to check the table's D call, TRBD1. Ends included, the CDR3 has 12 residues. Germline-derived CDR1 and CDR2 are KGHDR and SFDVKD. The CDR3 loop reads CATSDPDRCSLV.

V and J are TRBV20-1 and TRBJ2-3, with D possibly TRBD1 on 6 matching bases. From germline, CDR1 is DFQATT and CDR2 SNEGSKA (reference sequence). V lost 5 bases, J lost 2 bases, and 14 bases lay in between. The CDR3 runs 14 residues. CDR3: CSAPTGTLTDTQYF. CDR3 in DNA: TGCAGTGCTCCCACCGGGACACTCACAGATACGCAGTATTTT.